The 23 T cell receptor beta chains listed next were all sequenced from one sample in a study of T cells of healthy individuals. TCRdb fed the 5' RACE reads into MiXCR, producing one record per CDR3 protein. The table shows roughly 87,000 distinct CDR3 sequences, with around 17% occurring only once. The origin of the receptors is a human donor in good health.

The V gene is TRBV7-9, the J gene TRBJ2-1; 11 bases map to TRBD2. The CDR3 has 17 residues. Germline-derived CDR1 and CDR2 are SEHNR and FQNEAQ (reference sequence). Trimming cost V 5 bases and J 4 bases; bases outside gene matches: 10. CDR3 DNA sequence: TGTGCCAGCAGCCCATCACGACTAGCGGGGTTGTACAATGAGCAGTTCTTC. Translation gives CASSPSRLAGLYNEQFF.

The chain recombines TRBV6-2 or TRBV6-3 with TRBJ1-1, with a weak D call TRBD1 (5 bases). CDR1 is MNHEY, CDR2 SVGEGT, per germline. Trimming took off 9 bases at V and 11 bases at J, with 13 bases between the two ends. This CDR3 contains 10 residues. CDR3: CASKTGAAFF. CDR3 nucleotide sequence: TGTGCCAGTAAAACAGGAGCGGCTTTCTTT.

In its sample, this clonotype was seen many times. This sequence joins TRBV20-1 and TRBJ2-7, with TRBD2 matching over 9 bases. The CDR3 totals 13 residues. Germline loops: CDR1 DFQATT, CDR2 SNEGSKA (reference sequence). V dropped 5 bases and J dropped 6; count of bases not matched to a gene: 8. The CDR3 reads CSAFGGSGSEQYF. The CDR3 nucleotides read TGCAGTGCTTTTGGGGGTAGCGGGAGCGAGCAGTACTTC.

This clonotype was counted between two and nine times. This rearrangement joins TRBV4-1 to TRBJ2-4; TRBD2 aligns across 11 bases. The germline CDR1 and CDR2 sequences are MGHRA and YSYEKL. Trimming cost V 3 bases and J 2 bases; bases outside gene matches: 3. The CDR3 has 16 residues. CDR3 coding DNA: TGCGCCAGCAGCCAGACTAGCGGGGTCACCAAAAACATTCAGTACTTC. Translating gives CASSQTSGVTKNIQYF.

The chain carries TRBV20-1 and TRBJ1-6; D call uncertain. The germline V gene encodes CDR1 DFQATT and CDR2 SNEGSKA (reference sequence). This CDR3 has 14 amino acids. V lost 0 bases, J lost 7 bases, and 10 bases lay in between. CDR3 nucleotides: TGCAGTGCTAGAGATTATAACAGCAATTCACCCCTCCACTTT. This gives the protein CSARDYNSNSPLHF.

This clonotype was counted between two and nine times. The rearrangement joins TRBV5-1 to TRBJ1-4, with D unclear. The germline gives CDR1 SGHRS, CDR2 YFSETQ. The CDR3 has 14 amino acids. V lost 1 base to trimming and J lost 8 bases, with 12 bases between them. DNA for the CDR3: TGCGCCAGCAGCTTGTGGGCAGCTGGGGAAAAACTGTTTTTT. Translated, it gives CASSLWAAGEKLFF.

At least ten counts were recorded for this clonotype. The chain couples TRBV6-2 or TRBV6-3 to TRBJ2-7; 10 nucleotides agree with TRBD1. The CDR3 consists of 15 residues. J lost 3 bases, V lost 5 bases, and 7 bases had no gene match. Germline values: CDR1 MNHEY, CDR2 SVGEGT. The DNA for the CDR3 is TGTGCCAGCAGTCGGGACAGGGGAAGATTCTACGAGCAGTACTTC. Encoded protein: CASSRDRGRFYEQYF.

Ten or more counts support this clonotype. The gene calls are TRBV20-1 and TRBJ1-2, with D uncertain. The V and J ends lost 3 bases and 2 bases respectively, with 10 bases between them. Germline assignment: CDR1 DFQATT and CDR2 SNEGSKA (reference sequence). The length of the CDR3 is 13 residues. The CDR3 loop is CSASKGRNYGYTF. The CDR3 bases are TGCAGTGCTAGCAAAGGGAGAAACTATGGCTACACCTTC.

This clonotype was detected many times. This chain's CDR3 is CASSLSGSGNTIYF. CDR3 DNA sequence: TGTGCCAGCAGTTTATCCGGCTCTGGAAACACCATATATTTT. V gene TRBV28 combines with J gene TRBJ1-3, with D uncertain. Germline assignment: CDR1 MDHEN and CDR2 SYDVKM. The CDR3 runs 14 residues. V lost 1 base, J lost 0 bases, and 4 bases lay in between.

The gene calls are TRBV10-3 and TRBJ1-1; 8 bases match TRBD1. Germline loops: CDR1 ENHRY, CDR2 SYGVKD. The CDR3 consists of 14 residues. Trimming removed 6 bases from V and 1 base from J; junction bases left unmatched: 4. CDR3 sequence reads: CAISGDRGNTEAFF. In DNA form, the CDR3 reads TGTGCCATCAGCGGAGACAGGGGGAACACTGAAGCTTTCTTT.

This clonotype turned up a few times. V usage is TRBV6-2 or TRBV6-3 and J usage is TRBJ1-1, with unresolved D. Germline V gene data show CDR1 as MNHEY and CDR2 as SVGEGT. The V and J ends lost 0 bases and 11 bases respectively, with 10 bases between them. The CDR3 runs to 12 residues. The CDR3 DNA reads TGTGCCAGCAGTTACTCGGGCCAATCGGCTTTCTTT. The encoded protein is CASSYSGQSAFF.

There are a few counts of this clonotype. The genes are TRBV24-1 and TRBJ2-7; TRBD2 agrees at 9 bases. The CDR3 has 14 amino acids. Germline values: CDR1 KGHDR, CDR2 SFDVKD. V lost 2 bases to trimming and J lost 4 bases; unmatched junction nucleotides: 2. The CDR3 loop reads CATSDSSGAYEQYF. The CDR3 DNA follows: TGTGCCACCAGTGATTCTAGCGGGGCTTACGAGCAGTACTTC.

Only a few counts were recorded for this clonotype. This sequence joins TRBV25-1 and TRBJ2-1; D perhaps matches TRBD2 (6 bases). The CDR3 has 14 residues. Looked up from germline, CDR1 is MGHDK and CDR2 is SYGVNS. V dropped 7 bases and J dropped 10 bases, with 20 bases sitting between them. The CDR3 nucleotides read TGTGCCAGCACCTCCTGGAGGCGGGAAGAGGAGCAGTTCTTC. Protein product: CASTSWRREEEQFF.

This clonotype has more than one count but fewer than ten. The chain has TRBV10-2 and TRBJ2-1; 7 nucleotides align to TRBD2. This CDR3 has 14 amino acids. Looked up from germline, CDR1 is WSHSY and CDR2 is SAAADI. V was pared by 6 bases and J by 3 bases, with 5 bases of the junction left unmatched. DNA of the CDR3: TGCGCCAGCAGCCCTAGCGGCCGCTACAATGAGCAGTTCTTC. Protein product: CASSPSGRYNEQFF.

This clonotype was seen more than once but under ten times. This chain connects TRBV11-2 to TRBJ2-3; 9 nucleotides align to TRBD1. The CDR3 has 16 amino acids. Trimming removed 5 bases from V and 0 bases from J; junction bases left unmatched: 6. Germline V gene sequence: CDR1 SGHAT, CDR2 FQNNGV. The CDR3 loop reads CASSALGTGSTDTQYF. The CDR3 nucleotides are TGTGCCAGCAGCGCACTTGGGACAGGGAGCACAGATACGCAGTATTTT.

The chain employs TRBV6-2 or TRBV6-3 and TRBJ2-5; D is possibly TRBD2 (6 bases). The CDR3 loop spans 13 amino acids. Germline V gene data show CDR1 as MNHEY and CDR2 as SVGEGT. The V end was cut by 10 bases, the J end by 5 bases, with 17 bases between. CDR3 coding DNA: TGTGCCACCCCGTTGGGGGGACGGGAGACCCAGTACTTC. It translates to CATPLGGRETQYF.

With respect to this clonotype: This may arise from a read error, as a much more abundant clone is one base away. CDR3 in amino acids: CASSFNAESRAYEQYF. The CDR3 DNA reads as TGTGCCAGCAGTTTCAACGCGGAATCGAGGGCCTACGAGCAGTACTTC. The chain is built from TRBV12-3 or TRBV12-4 and TRBJ2-7, with D possibly being TRBD2 (5 bases). The CDR3 spans 16 residues. Trimming removed 3 bases at V and 2 bases at J, with 17 bases between.

This clonotype was counted only a few times. The chain links TRBV7-2 to TRBJ2-1, with 10 bases lining up with TRBD2. V lost 0 bases, J lost 6 bases, and 5 bases stayed unmatched. Germline lookup yields CDR1 SGHTA and CDR2 FQGNSA. The CDR3 spans 16 residues. CDR3 in amino acids: CASSLAASGSPNEQFF. CDR3 in DNA: TGTGCCAGCAGCTTAGCGGCTAGCGGGAGTCCCAATGAGCAGTTCTTC. Combining the CDR3 with reference TRBV7-2 and TRBJ2-1 gives the whole variable domain GAGVSQSPSNKVTEKGKDVELRCDPISGHTALYWYRQSLGQGLEFLIYFQGNSAPDKSGLPSDRFSAERTGGSVSTLTIQRTQQEDSAVYLCASSLAASGSPNEQFFGPGTRLTVL.

The chain employs TRBV30 and TRBJ1-5; D not resolved. Germline V gives CDR1 GTSNPN, CDR2 SVGIG (reference sequence). The CDR3 length is 13 residues. Between the trimmed V and J ends, which lost 1 base and 3 bases, there was a span of 7 bases. This CDR3 reads CAWSGVNNQPQHF. CDR3 sequence (DNA): TGTGCCTGGAGTGGGGTCAACAATCAGCCCCAGCATTTT.

The chain couples TRBV29-1 to TRBJ2-5; D gene ambiguous. Trimming took 4 bases from V and 2 from J, leaving 8 bases between them. Germline V CDR1 and CDR2: SQVTM, ANQGSEA. This CDR3 is 12 amino acids long. The CDR3 sequence is CSVGQVQETQYF. The DNA of the CDR3 is TGCAGCGTTGGGCAGGTACAAGAGACCCAGTACTTC.

The chain has TRBV10-3 and TRBJ2-7; maybe TRBD1 (6 bases). Germline CDR1 reads ENHRY; CDR2 reads SYGVKD. Trimming pared 9 bases from V and 6 bases from J, leaving 21 bases between. The CDR3 is 14 amino acids. For the CDR3, the DNA is TGTGCCATAAAAAGGGGCAACAGGGAAGCCGAGCAGTACTTC. Amino acid sequence: CAIKRGNREAEQYF.

This chain uses TRBV27 with TRBJ2-7, with TRBD1 matching 10 bases. Germline CDR1 is MNHEY and CDR2 is SMNVEV (reference sequence). This CDR3 region has 16 residues. Trimming at V came to 5 bases and at J to 0 bases, leaving 7 bases not matched to a gene. CDR3 nucleotides: TGTGCCAGCAGTAGGACCGGGACAGGGGACTCCTACGAGCAGTACTTC. This sequence encodes CASSRTGTGDSYEQYF.

This clonotype was detected ten times or more. The gene calls are TRBV29-1 and TRBJ2-4, with 10 nucleotides matching TRBD2. From germline, CDR1 is SQVTM and CDR2 ANQGSEA. This CDR3 contains 15 residues. V trimming: 7 bases; J trimming: 6 bases; junction bases outside the gene matches: 12. The CDR3 is CSATPLAGVGNIQYF. The CDR3 DNA follows: TGCAGCGCCACCCCCCTAGCGGGAGTCGGAAACATTCAGTACTTC.